This TCR beta chain was observed in a study of shared clonotypes between healthy human individuals. Only in-frame clones appear in the TCRdb table, and some are missing; sequencing was by immunoSEQ multiplex PCR. Found here are 800,000 to 950,000 clones, just over 95% of them singletons; the top ten hold 0.2% to 0.25%. Naive CD8 populations comprised CD45RO-negative cells positively selected for CCR7, excluding terminally differentiated effector memory CD45RA+ cells. V was shortened by 4 bases and J by 1 base, with 7 bases between the two germline ends. CDR3 length equals 13 residues. Germline V gene sequence: CDR1 MGHRA, CDR2 YSYEKL.

The material sequenced was naive CD8+ T cells sorted from blood. This TCR derives from a young man in good health. The V call is TRBV4-1, the J call TRBJ1-1; D gene uncertain. CDR3 sequence: CASSREANTEAFF. CDR3 sequence (DNA): TGCGCCAGCAGCCGGGAAGCGAACACTGAAGCTTTCTTT.